This is a list of T cell receptor beta chains from one sample in a study of blood T cell repertoires in COVID-19. The repertoire was sequenced with immunoSEQ multiplex PCR; TCRdb's copy has only in-frame clones and lacks some. The table lists 200,000 to 250,000 clones, 75% to 90% of them singletons. The sequenced sample consisted of PBMCs or T cells enriched from blood (not recorded which). The receptors shown here come from a woman aged 25 to 39 who had been exposed to COVID-19. Each CDR3 is given with its conserved first and last residue. A D gene is named only where the DNA matches it firmly. For some rows the clone size is stated as once, few or many, or as a class when expanded; others skip it.

once	NA	TRBV29-1	TRBJ1-2	TGCAGCGTTGAGTTCTGGGGGAGGTCTCCTAACTATGGCTACACCTTC	CSVEFWGRSPNYGYTF
NA	TRBD1	TRBV2	TRBJ1-3	TGTGCCAGCAGGGAAGCGACAGGGGGAAACACCATATATTTT	CASREATGGNTIYF
NA	TRBD2	TRBV9	TRBJ2-7	TGTGCCAGCAGCGTAGGGGCGGGAGGGTCGGACGAGCAGTACTTC	CASSVGAGGSDEQYF
NA	TRBD1	TRBV3-1/TRBV3-2	TRBJ1-3	TGTGCCAGCAGCCAAGATGCGGACAGGGGTACTGGAAACACCATATATTTT	CASSQDADRGTGNTIYF
NA	NA	TRBV5-1	TRBJ2-3	TGCGCCAGCAGCTTGACGATTTTTACCGGAGATACGCAGTATTTT	CASSLTIFTGDTQYF
NA	NA	TRBV12-3/TRBV12-4	TRBJ1-1	TGTGCCAGCAGTTTAGCTGGGAGAACTGAAGCTTTCTTT	CASSLAGRTEAFF
NA	TRBD1	TRBV15	TRBJ2-2	TGTGCCACCAGCACCAGGACAGGGTCCGGGGAGCTGTTTTTT	CATSTRTGSGELFF
NA	NA	TRBV2	TRBJ2-1	TGTGCCAGCAGGGACATGGTGAGCTCCTACAATGAGCAGTTCTTC	CASRDMVSSYNEQFF
NA	NA	TRBV5-5	TRBJ1-1	TGTGCCAGCAGCCCGGGAGGGGCAGTAGGCACTGAAGCTTTCTTT	CASSPGGAVGTEAFF
NA	TRBD1	TRBV10-2	TRBJ2-3	TGCGCCAGCAGCAACGACAGGGACGTAGATACGCAGTATTTT	CASSNDRDVDTQYF
NA	TRBD1	TRBV6-5	TRBJ2-2	TGTGCCAGCAGCCATCGAGGGGGCTACACCGGGGAGCTGTTTTTT	CASSHRGGYTGELFF
once	NA	TRBV2	TRBJ2-2	TGTGCCAGCAGGCAACTACCGAACACCGGGGAGCTGTTTTTT	CASRQLPNTGELFF
NA	TRBD1	TRBV12-5	TRBJ1-1	TGTGCTAGTGGTTCAGTCCGGACAGGGACCACTGAAGCTTTCTTT	CASGSVRTGTTEAFF
NA	TRBD2	TRBV4-2	TRBJ2-7	TGTGCCAGCAGCCTCAGCGGGAGCTTATACGAGCAGTACTTC	CASSLSGSLYEQYF
once	TRBD1	TRBV18	TRBJ1-1	TGTGCCAGCTCACCCCTACCGACAGGGTTGAACACTGAAGCTTTCTTT	CASSPLPTGLNTEAFF
NA	NA	TRBV5-1	TRBJ2-1	TGCGCCAGCAGCTTAGGAGGGAATGAGCAGTTCTTC	CASSLGGNEQFF
NA	NA	TRBV7-8	TRBJ2-1	TGTGCCAGCAGCTTAGCGGTCGCAGGGACAAGGAATGAGCAGTTCTTC	CASSLAVAGTRNEQFF
NA	NA	TRBV5-4	TRBJ2-5	TGTGCCAGCAGCGAAAGACAATTAGGACAAGAGACCCAGTACTTC	CASSERQLGQETQYF
NA	NA	TRBV18	TRBJ1-3	TGTGCCAGCTCACCTCCGATGGACAGTAGCTCTGGAAACACCATATATTTT	CASSPPMDSSSGNTIYF
NA	NA	TRBV3-1/TRBV3-2	TRBJ1-2	TGTGCCAGCAGCCAAGACCCTGAGACAGGACATAACTATGGCTACACCTTC	CASSQDPETGHNYGYTF
NA	NA	TRBV30	TRBJ2-6	TGTGCCTGGAGTGGGGCAGGGTTGAGTGGGGCCAACGTCCTGACTTTC	CAWSGAGLSGANVLTF
NA	TRBD1	TRBV30	TRBJ1-6	TGTGCCTCCTACTGGACAGGGGTAAATAATTCACCCCTCCACTTT	CASYWTGVNNSPLHF
NA	NA	TRBV6-4	TRBJ2-2	TGTGCCAGCAGTGACTTCCTGACGGGAAACACCGGGGAGCTGTTTTTT	CASSDFLTGNTGELFF
NA	NA	TRBV21-1	TRBJ2-4	TGTGCCAGCAGCAAAGCCCACCTTCCACCGGACAGTGCCAAAAACATTCAGTACTTC	CASSKAHLPPDSAKNIQYF
NA	NA	TRBV20-1	TRBJ1-1	TGCAGTGCTAGTCGCCAGGGCCGAACTGAAGCTTTCTTT	CSASRQGRTEAFF
NA	TRBD2	TRBV2	TRBJ2-1	TGTGCCAGCAGTACCCACCCCCTCGGACTAGCGGGAAGTAATGAGCAGTTCTTC	CASSTHPLGLAGSNEQFF
NA	TRBD1	TRBV18	TRBJ1-2	TGTGCCAGCTCACCATCGGGACAGAAGTCCGGCTACACCTTC	CASSPSGQKSGYTF
few	TRBD2	TRBV27	TRBJ2-2	TGTGCCAGCAGTTGGACTAGCGGATCGCGTTGGGGGGAGCTGTTTTTT	CASSWTSGSRWGELFF
NA	NA	TRBV18	TRBJ1-2	TGTGCCAGCTCACCAACAGGCGTGGGCGTCTACACCTTC	CASSPTGVGVYTF
NA	NA	TRBV11-2	TRBJ2-4	TGTGCCAGCAGCTTAAGGCCCGCGGGGCAGTTGACTTACTTC	CASSLRPAGQLTYF
NA	TRBD1	TRBV11-2	TRBJ2-5	TGTGCCAGCAGCTCATTACGACAGGGGGCAAGGGAGACCCAGTACTTC	CASSSLRQGARETQYF
NA	TRBD1	TRBV5-1	TRBJ2-4	TGCGCCAGCAGCCCGGGACAGGGATATGACATTCAGTACTTC	CASSPGQGYDIQYF
NA	NA	TRBV6-1	TRBJ1-4	TGTGCCAGCAGTGAAAGTCAGGGGATGGGGAAACTGTTTTTT	CASSESQGMGKLFF
NA	NA	TRBV11-2	TRBJ2-6	TGTGCCAGCAGCTTAGAACTCGTATCACTTATGAGCTCTGGGGCCAACGTCCTGACTTTC	CASSLELVSLMSSGANVLTF
NA	TRBD1	TRBV7-9	TRBJ1-2	TGTGCCAGCAGCGTCGGGACAGATAACTATGGCTACACCTTC	CASSVGTDNYGYTF
few	TRBD1	TRBV10-3	TRBJ1-1	TGTGCCATCAGCGGACAGGCGCAGCGCGGGAACACTGAAGCTTTCTTT	CAISGQAQRGNTEAFF
NA	TRBD2	TRBV19	TRBJ2-1	TGTGCCAGTAGTCTACTAGCGGGAGGGCCCGGCAATGAGCAGTTCTTC	CASSLLAGGPGNEQFF